The 3 T cell receptor beta chains in this list originate from one sample, sequenced in a study of blood T cell repertoires in COVID-19. Assay used: immunoSEQ multiplex PCR; TCRdb lists only in-frame clones, some missing. The profile shows under 200,000 clones, approximately 90% of them singletons. Sequencing input: peripheral blood. These receptors all stem from a man aged 55 to 70 with active or convalescent COVID-19.

The J gene is TRBJ1-1, the V gene TRBV5-8; TRBD1 matches at 7 bases. CDR1 is SGHTS, CDR2 YDEGEE, per germline. The V gene end was trimmed by 5 bases and the J gene end by 4 bases; junction bases not matched to a gene: 11. There are 15 residues in the CDR3. CDR3 DNA: TGTGCCAGCAGGTTAATAGGGGGCCGGGGCACTGAAGCTTTCTTT. Its translation is CASRLIGGRGTEAFF.

The rearrangement uses TRBV2 and TRBJ2-5; D gene uncertain. Germline V gene sequence: CDR1 SNHLY, CDR2 FYNNEI. V was shortened by 4 bases and J by 5 bases, with 8 bases between the two germline ends. The CDR3 loop spans 12 amino acids. CDR3 nucleotides: TGTGCCAGCAGTGCAGTAAAGGAGACCCAGTACTTC. Translation gives CASSAVKETQYF.

The chain employs TRBV29-1 and TRBJ2-5, with 7 bases that match TRBD1. The CDR3 totals 12 residues. CDR1 is SQVTM, CDR2 ANQGSEA, per germline. After removal of 4 bases from V and 9 bases from J, the junction contained 8 bases not matched to a gene. This chain's CDR3 is CSVGQGSEAQYF. The CDR3 coding sequence is TGCAGCGTTGGACAGGGTTCCGAGGCCCAGTACTTC.